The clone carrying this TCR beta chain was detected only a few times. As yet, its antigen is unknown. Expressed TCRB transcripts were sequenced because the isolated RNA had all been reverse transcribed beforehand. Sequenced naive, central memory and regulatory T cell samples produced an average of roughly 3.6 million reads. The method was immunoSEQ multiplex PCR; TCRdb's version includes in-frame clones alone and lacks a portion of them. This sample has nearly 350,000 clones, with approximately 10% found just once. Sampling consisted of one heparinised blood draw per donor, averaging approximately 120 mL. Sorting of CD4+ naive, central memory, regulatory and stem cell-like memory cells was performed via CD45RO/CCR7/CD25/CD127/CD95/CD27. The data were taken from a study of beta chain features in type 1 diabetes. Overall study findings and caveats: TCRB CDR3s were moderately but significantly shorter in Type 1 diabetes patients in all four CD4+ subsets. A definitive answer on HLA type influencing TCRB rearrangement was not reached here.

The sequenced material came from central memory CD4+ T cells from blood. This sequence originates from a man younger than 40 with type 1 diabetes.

This CDR3 reads CASSLVSKDTQYF. DNA for the CDR3: TGCGCCAGCAGCTTGGTCTCGAAAGATACGCAGTATTTT. The V gene is TRBV5-1, the J gene TRBJ2-3; D not certain. With 0 bases removed from V and 5 bases from J, the gap between germline ends came to 7 bases. The CDR3 is made up of 13 amino acids. Germline-derived CDR1 and CDR2 are SGHRS and YFSETQ.